The rows below give T cell receptor beta chains drawn from one sample of a study of T cell clusters in autoimmune cytopenias. Using the multiplex PCR reads, TCRdb records one entry per CDR3 protein without DNA. Listed are fewer than 5,000 distinct CDR3 sequences; under 15% falls within the top ten. The same sample was also studied in work on T cell repertoires in aging, cancer and after chemotherapy.

Specimen: peripheral blood. Source of these receptors: a human donor in good health. Both conserved end residues are part of each CDR3. The order of the fields is J gene, clone size, V gene, CDR3 protein. The size field is filled for only some rows; it gives once, few, many or a size class.

j_call: TRBJ2-3
clone_size: medium-sized
v_call: TRBV24-1
cdr3_aa: CATRPGQGPTDTQYF

j_call: TRBJ1-2
clone_size: .
v_call: TRBV11-2
cdr3_aa: CASSPRKSYGYTF

j_call: TRBJ2-2
clone_size: medium-sized
v_call: TRBV6-1
cdr3_aa: CASSEGGGAGELFF

j_call: TRBJ1-3
clone_size: .
v_call: TRBV5-1
cdr3_aa: CASSAPRTGGIGNTIYF

j_call: TRBJ2-5
clone_size: .
v_call: TRBV5-1
cdr3_aa: CASSLIGLAGGGEETQYF

j_call: TRBJ2-5
clone_size: medium-sized
v_call: TRBV12-3/TRBV12-4
cdr3_aa: CASSSTSGGTETQYF

j_call: TRBJ2-3
clone_size: .
v_call: TRBV6-5
cdr3_aa: CASSSYGGTDTQYF

j_call: TRBJ1-2
clone_size: medium-sized
v_call: TRBV6-6
cdr3_aa: CASSYSGDLYGYTF

j_call: TRBJ2-3
clone_size: medium-sized
v_call: TRBV6-5
cdr3_aa: CASSYSYQGSDTQYF

j_call: TRBJ1-2
clone_size: .
v_call: TRBV6-6
cdr3_aa: CASTSGTGGGGYTF

j_call: TRBJ1-2
clone_size: .
v_call: TRBV5-1
cdr3_aa: CASSLRTGGFGYTF

j_call: TRBJ1-1
clone_size: .
v_call: TRBV6-4
cdr3_aa: CASRRDRQNTEAFF

j_call: TRBJ1-1
clone_size: .
v_call: TRBV5-1
cdr3_aa: CASSLAAQNTEAFF

j_call: TRBJ1-1
clone_size: .
v_call: TRBV12-3/TRBV12-4
cdr3_aa: CASSLGLRGTEAFF

j_call: TRBJ1-1
clone_size: .
v_call: TRBV10-2
cdr3_aa: CASSAFLAGVYTEAFF

j_call: TRBJ2-2
clone_size: medium-sized
v_call: TRBV19
cdr3_aa: CASSSSWGFAGELFF

j_call: TRBJ2-7
clone_size: .
v_call: TRBV18
cdr3_aa: CASSPGVDLGAQYF

j_call: TRBJ2-6
clone_size: medium-sized
v_call: TRBV5-5
cdr3_aa: CASSSRQLPGANVLTF

j_call: TRBJ2-2
clone_size: medium-sized
v_call: TRBV5-1
cdr3_aa: CASSLIGGRSNTGELFF

j_call: TRBJ2-1
clone_size: medium-sized
v_call: TRBV6-1
cdr3_aa: CASSEASGGAVEQFF

j_call: TRBJ2-7
clone_size: medium-sized
v_call: TRBV5-6
cdr3_aa: CASSFQGTYEQYF

j_call: TRBJ2-1
clone_size: medium-sized
v_call: TRBV6-2/TRBV6-3
cdr3_aa: CASTRAGTSNNEQFF

j_call: TRBJ2-3
clone_size: .
v_call: TRBV20-1
cdr3_aa: CSAPGGRGTDTQYF

j_call: TRBJ2-3
clone_size: medium-sized
v_call: TRBV15
cdr3_aa: CATSRAWWADTQYF

j_call: TRBJ2-2
clone_size: large
v_call: TRBV29-1
cdr3_aa: CSVAIGGVTGELFF

j_call: TRBJ1-5
clone_size: .
v_call: TRBV18
cdr3_aa: CASSPGQGAQPQHF

j_call: TRBJ2-2
clone_size: .
v_call: TRBV5-1
cdr3_aa: CASSLDEFSRTGELFF

j_call: TRBJ2-1
clone_size: .
v_call: TRBV5-4
cdr3_aa: CASSFREEIYNEQFF

j_call: TRBJ1-5
clone_size: .
v_call: TRBV20-1
cdr3_aa: CSAGTGEGPQHF

j_call: TRBJ1-2
clone_size: medium-sized
v_call: TRBV19
cdr3_aa: CASSPQGNYGYTF

j_call: TRBJ2-3
clone_size: medium-sized
v_call: TRBV6-1
cdr3_aa: CASSDKTWSVTDTQYF

j_call: TRBJ2-3
clone_size: medium-sized
v_call: TRBV18
cdr3_aa: CASSPTSGNTDTQYF

j_call: TRBJ2-3
clone_size: medium-sized
v_call: TRBV20-1
cdr3_aa: CSAPEPSAQYF

j_call: TRBJ2-1
clone_size: .
v_call: TRBV11-2
cdr3_aa: CASSLDRDNEQFF

j_call: TRBJ2-1
clone_size: medium-sized
v_call: TRBV30
cdr3_aa: CAWGRGAGNEQFF

j_call: TRBJ2-6
clone_size: medium-sized
v_call: TRBV6-1
cdr3_aa: CASSEDSGGFSGANVLTF

j_call: TRBJ1-2
clone_size: medium-sized
v_call: TRBV19
cdr3_aa: CASSNPGQGYGYTF

j_call: TRBJ2-4
clone_size: .
v_call: TRBV20-1
cdr3_aa: CSARETSGNIQYF

j_call: TRBJ1-2
clone_size: medium-sized
v_call: TRBV5-4
cdr3_aa: CASRYGTISLGYTF

j_call: TRBJ1-2
clone_size: .
v_call: TRBV18
cdr3_aa: CASSSNQQGPGRGYTF

j_call: TRBJ2-5
clone_size: medium-sized
v_call: TRBV6-1
cdr3_aa: CASSLTKETQYF

j_call: TRBJ1-2
clone_size: .
v_call: TRBV20-1
cdr3_aa: CSAFPANYGYTF

j_call: TRBJ1-4
clone_size: .
v_call: TRBV20-1
cdr3_aa: CSAMTGAVDEKLFF

j_call: TRBJ2-1
clone_size: .
v_call: TRBV27
cdr3_aa: CATPWAQSSYNEQFF

j_call: TRBJ2-7
clone_size: .
v_call: TRBV24-1
cdr3_aa: CATSETGTGLYEQYF

j_call: TRBJ2-1
clone_size: .
v_call: TRBV6-1
cdr3_aa: CASSEIVGQGAWYEQFF

j_call: TRBJ2-3
clone_size: medium-sized
v_call: TRBV5-1
cdr3_aa: CASSLGNRDTQYF

j_call: TRBJ2-2
clone_size: .
v_call: TRBV14
cdr3_aa: CASSQELSTGELFF

j_call: TRBJ2-3
clone_size: .
v_call: TRBV14
cdr3_aa: CASSTGTPSTDTQYF

j_call: TRBJ2-3
clone_size: medium-sized
v_call: TRBV19
cdr3_aa: CASSILGGAEDTQYF

j_call: TRBJ1-5
clone_size: medium-sized
v_call: TRBV15
cdr3_aa: CATSRDLGGNQPQHF